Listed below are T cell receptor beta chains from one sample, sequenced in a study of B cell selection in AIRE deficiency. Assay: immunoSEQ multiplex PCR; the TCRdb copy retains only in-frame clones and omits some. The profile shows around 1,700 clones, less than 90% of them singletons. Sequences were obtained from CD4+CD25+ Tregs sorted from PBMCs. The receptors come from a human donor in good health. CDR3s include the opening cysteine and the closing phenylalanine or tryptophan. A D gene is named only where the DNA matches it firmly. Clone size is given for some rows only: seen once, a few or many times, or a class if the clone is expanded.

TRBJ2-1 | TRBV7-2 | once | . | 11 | CASSSMGKEFF | TGTGCCAGCAGCTCCATGGGTAAGGAGTTCTTC
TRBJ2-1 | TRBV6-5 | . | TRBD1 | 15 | CASSYGRQGAGEQFF | TGTGCCAGCAGTTACGGTAGACAGGGGGCCGGTGAGCAGTTCTTC
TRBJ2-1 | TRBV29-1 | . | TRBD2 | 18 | CSVRVRTSGSGKGGEQFF | TGCAGCGTCCGCGTCAGGACTAGCGGGAGCGGGAAAGGGGGTGAGCAGTTCTTC
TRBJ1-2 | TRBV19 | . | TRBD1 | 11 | CASHRGAGYTF | TGTGCCAGCCACAGGGGCGCCGGCTACACCTTC
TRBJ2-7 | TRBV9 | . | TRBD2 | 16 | CASSVGELAGVYEQYF | TGTGCCAGCAGCGTAGGAGAACTAGCGGGAGTATACGAGCAGTACTTC
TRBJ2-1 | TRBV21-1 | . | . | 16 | CASSKRGQGTNNEQFF | TGTGCCAGCAGCAAAAGGGGACAGGGGACCAACAATGAGCAGTTCTTC
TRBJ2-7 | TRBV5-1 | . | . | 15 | CASSSRVSRTYEQYF | TGCGCCAGCAGCTCCAGGGTTTCGAGGACCTACGAGCAGTACTTC
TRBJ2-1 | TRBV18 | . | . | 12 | CASSPLQDEQFF | TGTGCCAGCTCACCGCTCCAAGATGAGCAGTTCTTC
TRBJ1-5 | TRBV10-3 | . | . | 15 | CAISESGGASQPQHF | TGTGCCATCAGTGAGTCAGGGGGGGCCAGTCAGCCCCAGCATTTT
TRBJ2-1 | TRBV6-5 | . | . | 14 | CASSQVGGYNEQFF | TGTGCCAGCAGTCAGGTGGGCGGCTACAATGAGCAGTTCTTC
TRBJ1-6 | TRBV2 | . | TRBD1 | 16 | CASSGDRGFQNSPLHF | TGTGCCAGCAGTGGGGACAGGGGATTTCAGAATTCACCCCTCCACTTT